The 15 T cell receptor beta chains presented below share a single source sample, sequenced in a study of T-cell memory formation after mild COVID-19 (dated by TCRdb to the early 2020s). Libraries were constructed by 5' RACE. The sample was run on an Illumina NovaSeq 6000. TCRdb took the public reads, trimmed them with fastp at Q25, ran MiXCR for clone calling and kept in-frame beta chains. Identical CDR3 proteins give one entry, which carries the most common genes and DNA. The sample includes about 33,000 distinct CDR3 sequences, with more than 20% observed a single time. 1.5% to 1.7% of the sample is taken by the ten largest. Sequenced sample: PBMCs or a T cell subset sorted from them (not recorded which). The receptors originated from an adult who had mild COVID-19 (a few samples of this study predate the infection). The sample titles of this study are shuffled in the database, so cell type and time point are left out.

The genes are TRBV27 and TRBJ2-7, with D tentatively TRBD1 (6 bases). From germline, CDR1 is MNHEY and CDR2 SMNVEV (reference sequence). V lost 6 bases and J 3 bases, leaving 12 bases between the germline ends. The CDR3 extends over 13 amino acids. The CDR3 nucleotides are TGTGCCAGCAGCCGTGGACAGTTCTACGAGCAGTACTTC. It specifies CASSRGQFYEQYF.

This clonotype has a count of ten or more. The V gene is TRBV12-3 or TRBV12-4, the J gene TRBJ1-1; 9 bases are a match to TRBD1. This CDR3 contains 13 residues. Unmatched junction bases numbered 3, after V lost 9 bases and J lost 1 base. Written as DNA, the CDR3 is TGTGCCAGTGAGGACAGGGGGAACACTGAAGCTTTCTTT. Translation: CASEDRGNTEAFF.

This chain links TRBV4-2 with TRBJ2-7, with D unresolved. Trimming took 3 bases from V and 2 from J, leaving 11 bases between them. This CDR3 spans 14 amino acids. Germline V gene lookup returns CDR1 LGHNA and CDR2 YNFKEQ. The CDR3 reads CASSHLTPAYEQYF. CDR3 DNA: TGTGCCAGCAGCCACCTTACCCCGGCCTACGAGCAGTACTTC.

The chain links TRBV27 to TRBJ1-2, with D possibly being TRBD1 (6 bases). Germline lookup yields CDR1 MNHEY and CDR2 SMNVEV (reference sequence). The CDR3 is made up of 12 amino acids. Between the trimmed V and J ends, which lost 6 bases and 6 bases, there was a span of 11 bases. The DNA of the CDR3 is TGTGCCAGCAGCCACTCAGGGGATGGCTACACCTTC. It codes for CASSHSGDGYTF.

Here the CDR3 reads CASSRLLIKNVYNSPLHF. In nucleotides, the CDR3 is TGTGCCAGCAGCCGCCTCCTCATCAAGAACGTCTATAATTCACCCCTCCACTTT. The chain carries TRBV7-8 and TRBJ1-6; D gene unclear. CDR1 is SGHVS and CDR2 is FQNEAQ in the germline V gene. V gave up 5 bases and J gave up 3 bases, with 20 bases separating them. The CDR3 totals 18 residues.

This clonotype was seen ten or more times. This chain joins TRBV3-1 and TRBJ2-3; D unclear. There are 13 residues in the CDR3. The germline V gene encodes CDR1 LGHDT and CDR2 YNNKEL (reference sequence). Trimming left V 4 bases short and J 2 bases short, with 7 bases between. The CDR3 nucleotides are TGTGCCAGCAGCCGGCAGACCACAGATACGCAGTATTTT. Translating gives CASSRQTTDTQYF.

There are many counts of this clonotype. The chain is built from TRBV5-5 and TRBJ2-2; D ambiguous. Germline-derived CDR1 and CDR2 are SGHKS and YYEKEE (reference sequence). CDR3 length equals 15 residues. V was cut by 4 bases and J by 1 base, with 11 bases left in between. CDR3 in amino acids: CASSPRYRNTGELFF. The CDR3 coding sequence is TGTGCCAGCAGCCCACGGTACAGGAACACCGGGGAGCTGTTTTTT.

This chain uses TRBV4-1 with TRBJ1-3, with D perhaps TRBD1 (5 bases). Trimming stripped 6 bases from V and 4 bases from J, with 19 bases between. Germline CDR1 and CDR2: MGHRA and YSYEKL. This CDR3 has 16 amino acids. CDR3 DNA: TGCGCCAGCAGAGATCCGTCGGGGGTGAGGGGAAACACCATATATTTT. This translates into CASRDPSGVRGNTIYF.

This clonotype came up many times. The CDR3 loop is CASSLGRNEQFF. In DNA form, the CDR3 reads TGTGCCAGCAGCTTAGGGCGGAATGAGCAGTTCTTC. The rearrangement joins TRBV7-3 to TRBJ2-1; D remains unclear. Trimming cost V 2 bases and J 7 bases, with 6 bases left between them. Germline-derived CDR1 and CDR2 are SGHTA and FQGTGA. The CDR3 extends over 12 amino acids.

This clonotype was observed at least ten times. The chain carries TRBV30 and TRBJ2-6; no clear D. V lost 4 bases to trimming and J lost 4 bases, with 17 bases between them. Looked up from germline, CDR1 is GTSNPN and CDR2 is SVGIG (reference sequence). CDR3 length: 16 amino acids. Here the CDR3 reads CAWIDKSFSGANVLTF. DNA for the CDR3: TGTGCCTGGATTGACAAATCCTTCTCCGGGGCCAACGTCCTGACTTTC.

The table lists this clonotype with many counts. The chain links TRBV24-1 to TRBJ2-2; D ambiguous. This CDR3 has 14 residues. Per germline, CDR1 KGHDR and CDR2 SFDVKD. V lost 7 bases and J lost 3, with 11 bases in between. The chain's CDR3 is CATSAVVDTGELFF. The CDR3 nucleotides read TGTGCCACCAGCGCAGTGGTCGACACCGGGGAGCTGTTTTTT.

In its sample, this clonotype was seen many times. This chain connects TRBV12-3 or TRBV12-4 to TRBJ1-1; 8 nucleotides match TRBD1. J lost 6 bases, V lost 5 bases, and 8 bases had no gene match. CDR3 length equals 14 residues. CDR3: CASSPQTGAAEAFF. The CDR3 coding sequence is TGTGCCAGCAGTCCCCAGACAGGGGCCGCTGAAGCTTTCTTT.

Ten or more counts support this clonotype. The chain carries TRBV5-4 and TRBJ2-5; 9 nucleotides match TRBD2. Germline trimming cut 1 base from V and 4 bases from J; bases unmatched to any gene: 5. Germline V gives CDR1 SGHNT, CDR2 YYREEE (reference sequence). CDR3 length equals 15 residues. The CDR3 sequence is CASSLPGLARETQYF. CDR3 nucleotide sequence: TGTGCCAGCAGCTTGCCGGGACTAGCACGAGAGACCCAGTACTTC.

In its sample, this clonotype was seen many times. The CDR3 sequence: CASSLAVGSYNEQFF. The CDR3 DNA reads as TGCGCCAGCAGCTTGGCGGTGGGCTCCTACAATGAGCAGTTCTTC. The genes are TRBV5-1 and TRBJ2-1, with D uncertain. The CDR3 sequence is 15 residues long. Trimming pared 0 bases from V and 0 bases from J, leaving 7 bases between. Looked up from germline, CDR1 is SGHRS and CDR2 is YFSETQ.

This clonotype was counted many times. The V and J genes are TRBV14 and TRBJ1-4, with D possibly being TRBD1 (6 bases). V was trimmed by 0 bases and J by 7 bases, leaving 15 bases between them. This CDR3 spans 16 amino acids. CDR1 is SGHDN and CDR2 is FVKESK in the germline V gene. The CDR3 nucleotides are TGTGCCAGCAGCCAAGATCGAACAGGGTATCGTGAAAAACTGTTTTTT. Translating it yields CASSQDRTGYREKLFF.